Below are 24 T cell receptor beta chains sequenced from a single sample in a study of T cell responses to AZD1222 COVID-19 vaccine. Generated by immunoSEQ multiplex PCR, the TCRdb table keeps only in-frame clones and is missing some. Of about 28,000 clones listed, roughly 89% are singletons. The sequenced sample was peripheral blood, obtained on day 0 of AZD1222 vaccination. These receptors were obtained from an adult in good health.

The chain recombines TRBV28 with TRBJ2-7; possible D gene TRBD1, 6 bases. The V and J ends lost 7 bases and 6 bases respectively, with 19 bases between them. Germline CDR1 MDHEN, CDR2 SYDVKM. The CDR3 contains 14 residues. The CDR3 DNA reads TGTGCCAGCACCCCCGGGACAAGTCGTTCCGAGCAGTACTTC. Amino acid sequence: CASTPGTSRSEQYF.

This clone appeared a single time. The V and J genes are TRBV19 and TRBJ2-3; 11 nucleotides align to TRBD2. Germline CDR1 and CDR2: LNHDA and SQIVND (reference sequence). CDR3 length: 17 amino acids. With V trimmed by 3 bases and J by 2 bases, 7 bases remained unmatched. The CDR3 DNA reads TGTGCCAGTAGTATTCTCCGACTAGCGGGGAACACAGATACGCAGTATTTT. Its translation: CASSILRLAGNTDTQYF.

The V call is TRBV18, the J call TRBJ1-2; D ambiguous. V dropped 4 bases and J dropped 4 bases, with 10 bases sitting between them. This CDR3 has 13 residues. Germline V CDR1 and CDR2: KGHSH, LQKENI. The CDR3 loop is CASSLNPAYGYTF. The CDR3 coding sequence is TGTGCCAGCTCACTGAACCCAGCCTATGGCTACACCTTC.

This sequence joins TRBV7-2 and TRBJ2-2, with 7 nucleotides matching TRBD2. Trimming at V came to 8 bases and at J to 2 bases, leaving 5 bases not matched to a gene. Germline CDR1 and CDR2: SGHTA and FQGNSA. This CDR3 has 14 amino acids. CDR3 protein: CASGSGVNTGELFF. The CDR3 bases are TGTGCCAGCGGGAGCGGGGTAAACACCGGGGAGCTGTTTTTT.

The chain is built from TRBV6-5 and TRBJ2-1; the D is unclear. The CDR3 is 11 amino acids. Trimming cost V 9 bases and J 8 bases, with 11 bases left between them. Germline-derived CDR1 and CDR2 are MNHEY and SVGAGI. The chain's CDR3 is CASSRFDEQFF. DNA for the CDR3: TGTGCCAGTAGCAGGTTCGATGAGCAGTTCTTC.

Here the CDR3 reads CASSSGAVYGYTF. CDR3 in DNA: TGTGCCAGTAGTTCGGGAGCAGTCTATGGCTACACCTTC. The genes are TRBV19 and TRBJ1-2; D not certain. The germline CDR1 and CDR2 sequences are LNHDA and SQIVND (reference sequence). Trimming cost V 5 bases and J 4 bases, with 11 bases left between them. This CDR3 has 13 amino acids.

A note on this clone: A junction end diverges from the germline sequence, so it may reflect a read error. The CDR3, as DNA: TGCGCCAGCGAATTTGGGCTAGCGGGAGATACCGGGGAGCTGTTTTTT. Translation gives CASEFGLAGDTGELFF. The chain combines TRBV3-1 (or the pseudogene TRBV3-2) with TRBJ2-2; TRBD2 matches 10 bases. The CDR3 totals 16 residues. Per germline, CDR1 LGHDT and CDR2 YNNKEL (reference sequence).

Written as DNA, the CDR3 is TGTGCCAGCAGTGGGGACAGCTACACTGAAGCTTTCTTT. This codes for CASSGDSYTEAFF. V usage is TRBV12-3 or TRBV12-4 and J usage is TRBJ1-1; 7 bases match TRBD1. With V trimmed by 5 bases and J by 3 bases, 3 bases remained unmatched. CDR3 size: 13 residues.

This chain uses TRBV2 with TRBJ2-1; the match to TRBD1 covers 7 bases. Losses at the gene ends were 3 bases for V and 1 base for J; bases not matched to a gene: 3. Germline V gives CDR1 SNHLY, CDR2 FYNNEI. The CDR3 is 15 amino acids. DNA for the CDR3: TGTGCCAGCAGTGATCTGGACAGGTCCTACAATGAGCAGTTCTTC. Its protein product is CASSDLDRSYNEQFF.

For the CDR3, the DNA is TGTGCCAGCGCTTCGGACAGGTACAACACTGAAGCTTTCTTT. It is translated as CASASDRYNTEAFF. The chain employs TRBV6-5 and TRBJ1-1; 7 bases agree with TRBD1. J was trimmed by 2 bases and V by 8 bases; bases with no gene match: 8. CDR1 MNHEY and CDR2 SVGAGI come from the germline V gene. The CDR3 runs to 14 residues.

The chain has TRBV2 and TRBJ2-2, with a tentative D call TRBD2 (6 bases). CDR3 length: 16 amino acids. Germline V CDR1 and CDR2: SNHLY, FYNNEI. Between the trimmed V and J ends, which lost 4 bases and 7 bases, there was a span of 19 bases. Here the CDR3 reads CASSVEGGGYIGELFF. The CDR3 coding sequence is TGTGCCAGCAGTGTTGAGGGAGGAGGTTATATCGGGGAGCTGTTTTTT.

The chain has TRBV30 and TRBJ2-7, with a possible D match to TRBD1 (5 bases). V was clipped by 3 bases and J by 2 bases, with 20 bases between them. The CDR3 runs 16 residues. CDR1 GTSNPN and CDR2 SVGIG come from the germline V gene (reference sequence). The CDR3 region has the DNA TGTGCCTGGAGCCTAACAGGCAGCTCTTTTACCTACGAGCAGTACTTC. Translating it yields CAWSLTGSSFTYEQYF.

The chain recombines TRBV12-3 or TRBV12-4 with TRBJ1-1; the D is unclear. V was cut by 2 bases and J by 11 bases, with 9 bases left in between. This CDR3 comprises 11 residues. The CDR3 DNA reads TGTGCCAGCAGTTTAACGGGAGGGGCTTTCTTT. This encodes CASSLTGGAFF.

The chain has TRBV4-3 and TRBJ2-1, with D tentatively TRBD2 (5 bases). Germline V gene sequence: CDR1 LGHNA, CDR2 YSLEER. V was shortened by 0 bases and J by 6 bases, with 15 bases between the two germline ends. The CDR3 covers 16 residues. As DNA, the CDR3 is TGCGCCAGCAGCCAAGATGTAACGGGATCAGGCAATGAGCAGTTCTTC. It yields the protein CASSQDVTGSGNEQFF.

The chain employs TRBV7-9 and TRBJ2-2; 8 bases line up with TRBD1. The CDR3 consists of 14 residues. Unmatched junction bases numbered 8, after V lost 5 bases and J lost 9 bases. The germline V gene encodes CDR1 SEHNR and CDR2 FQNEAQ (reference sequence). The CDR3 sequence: CASSPLTGDWELFF. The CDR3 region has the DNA TGTGCCAGCAGCCCACTGACAGGGGATTGGGAGCTGTTTTTT.

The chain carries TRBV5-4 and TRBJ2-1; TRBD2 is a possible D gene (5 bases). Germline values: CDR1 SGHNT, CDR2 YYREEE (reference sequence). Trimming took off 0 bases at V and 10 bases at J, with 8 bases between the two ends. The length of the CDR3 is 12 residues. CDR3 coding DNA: TGTGCCAGCAGCTTGGGACTACAGGAGCAGTTCTTC. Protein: CASSLGLQEQFF.

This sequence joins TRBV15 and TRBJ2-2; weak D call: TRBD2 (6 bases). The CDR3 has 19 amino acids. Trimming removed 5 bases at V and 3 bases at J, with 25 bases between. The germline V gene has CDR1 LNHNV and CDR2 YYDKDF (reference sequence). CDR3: CATSPGAGGWIRDTGELFF. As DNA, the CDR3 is TGTGCCACCAGCCCGGGAGCAGGAGGCTGGATTCGGGACACCGGGGAGCTGTTTTTT.

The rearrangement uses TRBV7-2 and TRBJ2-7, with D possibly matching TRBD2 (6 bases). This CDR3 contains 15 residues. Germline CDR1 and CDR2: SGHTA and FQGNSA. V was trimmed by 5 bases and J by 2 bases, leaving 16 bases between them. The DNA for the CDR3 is TGTGCCAGCAGCCGCAATAGGGAGGCCGCCTACGAGCAGTACTTC. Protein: CASSRNREAAYEQYF.

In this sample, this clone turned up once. For the CDR3, the DNA is TGTGCCAGCAGCCAAGTTAGGCTAGCGGGGAATGAGCAGTTCTTC. Translating gives CASSQVRLAGNEQFF. The chain joins TRBV3-1 (or the pseudogene TRBV3-2) to TRBJ2-1, with 9 nucleotides matching TRBD2. Trimming took 1 base from V and 7 from J; bases not matched to a gene: 5. Per germline, CDR1 LGHDT and CDR2 YNNKEL (reference sequence). CDR3 length: 15 residues.

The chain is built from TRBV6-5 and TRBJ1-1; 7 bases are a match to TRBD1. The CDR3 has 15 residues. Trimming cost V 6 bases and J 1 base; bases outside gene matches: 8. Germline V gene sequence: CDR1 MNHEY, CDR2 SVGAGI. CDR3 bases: TGTGCCAGCAGGGTTCGACAGGGCGCGAACACTGAAGCTTTCTTT. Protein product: CASRVRQGANTEAFF.

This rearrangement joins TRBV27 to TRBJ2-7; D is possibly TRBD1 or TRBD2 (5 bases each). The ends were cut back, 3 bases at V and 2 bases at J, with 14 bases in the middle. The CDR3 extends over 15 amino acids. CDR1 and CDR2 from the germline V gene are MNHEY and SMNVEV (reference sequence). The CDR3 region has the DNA TGTGCCAGCAGTTTTTATGGGACGGCCGCCTACGAGCAGTACTTC. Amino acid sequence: CASSFYGTAAYEQYF.

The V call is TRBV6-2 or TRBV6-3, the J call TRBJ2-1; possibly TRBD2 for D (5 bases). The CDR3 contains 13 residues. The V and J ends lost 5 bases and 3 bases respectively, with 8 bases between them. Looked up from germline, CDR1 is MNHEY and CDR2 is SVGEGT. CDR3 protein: CASSTRDYNEQFF. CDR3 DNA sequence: TGTGCCAGCAGTACCCGGGACTACAATGAGCAGTTCTTC.

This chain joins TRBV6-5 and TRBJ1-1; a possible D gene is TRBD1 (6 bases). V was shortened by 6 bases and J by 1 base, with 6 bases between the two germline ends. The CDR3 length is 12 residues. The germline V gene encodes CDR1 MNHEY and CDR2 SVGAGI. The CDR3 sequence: CASRQGNTEAFF. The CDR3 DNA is TGTGCCAGCAGACAGGGGAACACTGAAGCTTTCTTT.

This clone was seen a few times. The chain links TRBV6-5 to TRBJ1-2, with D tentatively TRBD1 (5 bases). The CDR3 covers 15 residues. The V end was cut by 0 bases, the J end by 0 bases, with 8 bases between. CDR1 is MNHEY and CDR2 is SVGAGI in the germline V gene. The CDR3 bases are TGTGCCAGCAGTTACTCTAGGGGAGCTAACTATGGCTACACCTTC. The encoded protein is CASSYSRGANYGYTF.